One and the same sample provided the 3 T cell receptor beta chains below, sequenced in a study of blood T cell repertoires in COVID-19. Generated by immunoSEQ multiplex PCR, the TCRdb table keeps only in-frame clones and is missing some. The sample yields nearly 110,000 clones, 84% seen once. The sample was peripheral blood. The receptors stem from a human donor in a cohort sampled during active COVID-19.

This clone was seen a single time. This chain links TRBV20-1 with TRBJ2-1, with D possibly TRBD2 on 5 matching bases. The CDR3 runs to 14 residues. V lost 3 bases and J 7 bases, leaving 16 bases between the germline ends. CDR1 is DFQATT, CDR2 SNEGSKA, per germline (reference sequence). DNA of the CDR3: TGCAGTGCTAGTTTGAGGGTTCTAATGAATGAGCAGTTCTTC. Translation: CSASLRVLMNEQFF.

The CDR3 nucleotides read TGTGCCAGCAGCCGACATAAAATAGCGGGAGGCTCCTACGAGCAGTACTTC. Protein sequence: CASSRHKIAGGSYEQYF. The chain uses TRBV7-9 and TRBJ2-7; 10 bases are a match to TRBD2. This CDR3 comprises 17 residues. Germline V gives CDR1 SEHNR, CDR2 FQNEAQ (reference sequence). After removal of 5 bases from V and 0 bases from J, the junction contained 10 bases not matched to a gene.

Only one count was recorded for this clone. The CDR3 spells CATSTDRPEIYEQYF. The CDR3, as DNA: TGTGCCACCAGCACAGACAGGCCCGAAATCTACGAGCAGTACTTC. The chain combines TRBV15 with TRBJ2-7, with a possible D match to TRBD1 (6 bases). The length of the CDR3 is 15 residues. With 4 bases removed from V and 3 bases from J, the gap between germline ends came to 16 bases. CDR1 and CDR2 (germline): LNHNV, YYDKDF (reference sequence).